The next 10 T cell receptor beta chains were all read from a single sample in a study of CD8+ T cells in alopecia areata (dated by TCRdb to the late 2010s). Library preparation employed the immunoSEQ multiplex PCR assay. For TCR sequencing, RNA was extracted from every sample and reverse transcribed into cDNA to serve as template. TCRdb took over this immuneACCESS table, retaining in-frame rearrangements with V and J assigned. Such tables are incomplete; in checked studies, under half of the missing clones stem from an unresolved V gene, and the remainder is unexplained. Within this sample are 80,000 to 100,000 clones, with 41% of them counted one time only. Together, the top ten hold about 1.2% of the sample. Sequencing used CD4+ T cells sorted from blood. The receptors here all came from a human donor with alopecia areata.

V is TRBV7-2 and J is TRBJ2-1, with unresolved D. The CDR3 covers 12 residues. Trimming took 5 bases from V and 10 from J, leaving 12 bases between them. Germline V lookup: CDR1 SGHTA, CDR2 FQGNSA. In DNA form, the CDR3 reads TGTGCCAGCAGCCCAGAGGCCCCGGAGCAGTTCTTC. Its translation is CASSPEAPEQFF.

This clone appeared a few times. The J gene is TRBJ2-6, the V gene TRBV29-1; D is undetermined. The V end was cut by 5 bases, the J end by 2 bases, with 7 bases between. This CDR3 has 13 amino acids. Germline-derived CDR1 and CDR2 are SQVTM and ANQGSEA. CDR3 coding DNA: TGCAGCGTTTTCGTGGCTGGGGCCAACGTCCTGACTTTC. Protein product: CSVFVAGANVLTF. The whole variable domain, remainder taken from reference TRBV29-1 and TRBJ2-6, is SAVISQKPSRDICQRGTSLTIQCQVDSQVTMMFWYRQQPGQSLTLIATANQGSEATYESGFVIDKFPISRPNLTFSTLTVSNMSPEDSSIYLCSVFVAGANVLTFGAGSRLTVL.

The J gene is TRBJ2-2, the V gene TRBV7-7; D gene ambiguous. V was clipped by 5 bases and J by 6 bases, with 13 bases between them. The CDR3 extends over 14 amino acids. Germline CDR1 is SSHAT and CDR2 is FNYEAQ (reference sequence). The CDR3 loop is CASSPELLAGELFF. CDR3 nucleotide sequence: TGTGCCAGCAGCCCAGAGCTTCTCGCCGGGGAGCTGTTTTTT.

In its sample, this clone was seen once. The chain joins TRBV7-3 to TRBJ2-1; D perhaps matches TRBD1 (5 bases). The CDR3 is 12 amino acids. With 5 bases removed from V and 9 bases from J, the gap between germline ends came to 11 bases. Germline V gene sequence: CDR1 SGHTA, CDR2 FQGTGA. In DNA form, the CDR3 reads TGTGCCAGCAGCGCCTTTGGGGCTGAGCAGTTCTTC. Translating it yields CASSAFGAEQFF.

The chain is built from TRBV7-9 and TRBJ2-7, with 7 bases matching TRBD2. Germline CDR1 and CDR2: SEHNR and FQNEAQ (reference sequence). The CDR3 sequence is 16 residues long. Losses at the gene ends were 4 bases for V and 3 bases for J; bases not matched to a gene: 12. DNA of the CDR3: TGTGCCAGCAGCTCCCCACGCCCAGCGGGGAGCTACGAGCAGTACTTC. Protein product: CASSSPRPAGSYEQYF. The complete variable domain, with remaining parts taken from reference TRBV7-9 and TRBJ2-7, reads DTGVSQNPRHKITKRGQNVTFRCDPISEHNRLYWYRQTLGQGPEFLTYFQNEAQLEKSRLLSDRFSAERPKGSFSTLEIQRTEQGDSAMYLCASSSPRPAGSYEQYFGPGTRLTVT.

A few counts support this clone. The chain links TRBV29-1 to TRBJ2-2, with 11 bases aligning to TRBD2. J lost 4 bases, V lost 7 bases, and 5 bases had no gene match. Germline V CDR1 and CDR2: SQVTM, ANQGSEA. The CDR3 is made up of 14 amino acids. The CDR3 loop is CSARLAGSTGELFF. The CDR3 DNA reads TGCAGCGCCCGACTAGCGGGGAGCACCGGGGAGCTGTTTTTT.

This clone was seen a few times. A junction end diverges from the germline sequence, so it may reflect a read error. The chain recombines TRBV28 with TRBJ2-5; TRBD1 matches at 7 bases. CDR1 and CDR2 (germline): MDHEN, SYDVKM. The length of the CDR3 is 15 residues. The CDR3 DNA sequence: TGTGCCAGCACTTTACCAGGGGGTTTATCAGAGACCCAGTACTTC. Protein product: CASTLPGGLSETQYF.

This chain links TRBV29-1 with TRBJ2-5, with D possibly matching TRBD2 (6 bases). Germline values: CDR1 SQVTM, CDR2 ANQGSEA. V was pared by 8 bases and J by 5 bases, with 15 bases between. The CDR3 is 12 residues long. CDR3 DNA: TGCAGCACCCGATGGGGGAGGGAGACCCAGTACTTC. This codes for CSTRWGRETQYF.

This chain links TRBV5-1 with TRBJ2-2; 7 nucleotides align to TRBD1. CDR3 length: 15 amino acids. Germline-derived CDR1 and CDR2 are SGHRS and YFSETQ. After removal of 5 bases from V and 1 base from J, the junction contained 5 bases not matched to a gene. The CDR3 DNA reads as TGCGCCAGCAGACACAGGGGTTTGAACACCGGGGAGCTGTTTTTT. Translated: CASRHRGLNTGELFF.

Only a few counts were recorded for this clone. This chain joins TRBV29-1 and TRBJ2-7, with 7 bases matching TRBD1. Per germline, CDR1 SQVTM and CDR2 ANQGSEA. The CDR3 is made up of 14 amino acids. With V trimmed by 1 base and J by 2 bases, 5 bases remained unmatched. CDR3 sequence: CSVEGGDRAYEQYF. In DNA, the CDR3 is TGCAGCGTTGAAGGTGGCGACAGGGCCTACGAGCAGTACTTC.